This TCR beta chain is drawn from a study of blood T cells in healthy people across ages (dated by TCRdb to 2015 to 2017). Regarding the complete study: In model experiments, roughly one uniquely barcoded TCR beta cDNA molecule per two T cells was captured by template switching. Two additional independent replicas of 1 million unique cDNA reads from the same blood draw were analyzed for two donors (one aged 18 to 29 and one aged 80 or older). To track age-related changes in TCR beta repertoire diversity, the study relied on deep sequencing normalized with unique cDNA molecular identifiers. To avoid experimental bias, donors of different ages were spread randomly across the sequencing lanes. Four age groups were formed from the donors: young (average about 15 years), middle-aged (around 37), aged (about 62) and long-lived (around 82). Study-wide findings and limitations: The percentage of naive T cells measured by flow cytometry correlated strongly with observed TCR beta diversity. The long-lived group showed more naive CD4+ T cells, fewer expanded clones and increased TCR diversity than the aged group, suggesting age selection. As age increased, observed TCR beta diversity per million T cells dropped in a roughly linear way, and a significant reduction was already evident by age 40. Bulk unsorted PBMC profiling prevented conclusive comparison of naive and antigen-experienced compartments. Estimates of total diversity based on one million sequenced T cells were regarded as lower bounds and as underestimates. Because the CMV infection status of the donors was unknown, age-related changes in expanded clonotypes may potentially have been confounded.

The donors were some 36 Caucasian individuals from Russia, aged roughly 6 to 100 years, who were systemically healthy. Around 10 milliliters of peripheral blood were collected from each donor into EDTA-treated Vacutainer tubes. Ficoll-Paque density-gradient centrifugation was used to isolate PBMCs, with at least 6 million obtained per sample. Trizol reagent was used to extract total RNA from PBMCs, with at least 5 micrograms per sample. The percentages of naive CD45RAhigh/CD27high T cells were determined by flow cytometry on a PBMC aliquot from every donor. This clonotype was picked up one time. Its antigen remains undetermined. No base quality values were provided; no much bigger clone lies one nucleotide off. The protocol used for the library was 5' RACE. Sequencing relied on an Illumina HiSeq 2500. A second roughly 6 to 11 cycle PCR used a sample-barcoded 5' primer and a J-beta primer mix. A template-switch 5' adaptor carrying 12 random nucleotides introduced a unique molecular identifier onto each TCR beta cDNA molecule. Each sample yielded at least 3 million CDR3-containing paired-end reads. All of the RNA was converted into first-strand cDNA using the Mint cDNA synthesis kit, with a TRBC-specific oligonucleotide serving as the primer. All cDNA was treated with uracil-DNA glycosylase and then went through a first 18-cycle PCR with the universal primers M1SS and BC2_uni_R. Per the source publication's procedure: Normalization of each sample was performed by random selection of 1 million high-quality reads, each carrying a distinct molecular identifier. Instead of being binned into consensus sequences, reads with shared molecular identifiers were discarded. MiTCR, set to a Q25 quality threshold and the strictest error-elimination algorithm, was used for CDR3 identification, clonotype clustering and error correction. Lower-bound total TCR beta diversity was estimated with a nonparametric unseen species model using Euler transformation. TCRdb took the public reads, trimmed them with fastp at Q25, ran MiXCR for clone calling and kept in-frame beta chains. Rows with a matching CDR3 protein are joined into one entry that keeps the most common DNA and genes. What appears here as the V and J calls and clone size reflects TCRdb's work, not the paper's. The sample yields approximately 800,000 distinct CDR3 sequences; 60% to 80% were counted once. In total, the top ten clones hold 28% of the sample.

After removal of 5 bases from V and 8 bases from J, the junction retains 6 bases not matched to a gene. The CDR3 holds 14 amino acids from the cysteine to the phenylalanine. This entry keeps only the CDR3 DNA: 42 bases, framed from base 1. Based on the germline V gene, the CDR1 and CDR2 sequences are SGHTA and FQGNSA. The chain employs TRBV7-2 and TRBJ2-1, with 10 middle bases fitting TRBD1. Sequenced: blood. This clonotype originated in a man aged 25-45 years in good health. The DNA sequence reads TGTGCCAGCAGCGTCAGACAGGGGGCCGATGAGCAGTTCTTC. Its coded protein is CASSVRQGADEQFF.